This T cell receptor (beta chain) stems from a study of identical twins. Trimming took 3 bases from V and 3 from J, leaving 12 bases between them. The CDR3 extends over 14 amino acids. Per germline, CDR1 SGHNT and CDR2 YYREEE (reference sequence). TCRdb recomputed calls from the 5' RACE reads with MiXCR, one row per CDR3 protein. The data show 600,000 to 700,000 distinct CDR3 sequences, around 20% seen once. These sequences were also reported in another study, on T cells expressing NK-cell markers.

The source material was PBMCs. The chain combines TRBV5-4 with TRBJ1-1, with D unresolved. The sequence was collected from a young woman in good health. CDR3: CASSSWAGYTEAFF. CDR3 coding DNA: TGTGCCAGCAGCTCGTGGGCGGGGTACACTGAAGCTTTCTTT.